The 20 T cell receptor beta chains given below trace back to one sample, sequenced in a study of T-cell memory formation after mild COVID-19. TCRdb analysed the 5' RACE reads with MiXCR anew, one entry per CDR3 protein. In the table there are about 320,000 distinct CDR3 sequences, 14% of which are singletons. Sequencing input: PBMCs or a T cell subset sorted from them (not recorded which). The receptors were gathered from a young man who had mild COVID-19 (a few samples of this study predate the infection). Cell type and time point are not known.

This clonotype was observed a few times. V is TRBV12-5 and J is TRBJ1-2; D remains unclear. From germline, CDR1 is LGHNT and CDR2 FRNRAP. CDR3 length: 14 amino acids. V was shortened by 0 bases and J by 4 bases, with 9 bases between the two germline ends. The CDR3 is CASGLVRTAYGYTF. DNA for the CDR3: TGTGCTAGTGGTTTGGTACGGACCGCCTATGGCTACACCTTC. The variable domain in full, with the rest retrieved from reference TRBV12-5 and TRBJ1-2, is DARVTQTPRHKVTEMGQEVTMRCQPILGHNTVFWYRQTMMQGLELLAYFRNRAPLDDSGMPKDRFSAEMPDATLATLKIQPSEPRDSAVYFCASGLVRTAYGYTFGSGTRLTVV.

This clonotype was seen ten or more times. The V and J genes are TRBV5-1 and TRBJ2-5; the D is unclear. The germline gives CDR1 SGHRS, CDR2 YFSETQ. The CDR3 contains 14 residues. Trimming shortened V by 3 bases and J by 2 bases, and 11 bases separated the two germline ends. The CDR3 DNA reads TGCGCCAGCAGCTCCGGACGGTCTCAAGAGACCCAGTACTTC. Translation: CASSSGRSQETQYF.

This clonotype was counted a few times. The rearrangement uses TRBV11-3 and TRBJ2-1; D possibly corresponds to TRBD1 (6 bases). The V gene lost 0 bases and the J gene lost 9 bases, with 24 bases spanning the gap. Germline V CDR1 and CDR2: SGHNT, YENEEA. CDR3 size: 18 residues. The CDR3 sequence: CASSLDQGGTTRITEQFF. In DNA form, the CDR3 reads TGTGCCAGCAGCTTAGATCAGGGTGGGACAACAAGGATTACTGAGCAGTTCTTC.

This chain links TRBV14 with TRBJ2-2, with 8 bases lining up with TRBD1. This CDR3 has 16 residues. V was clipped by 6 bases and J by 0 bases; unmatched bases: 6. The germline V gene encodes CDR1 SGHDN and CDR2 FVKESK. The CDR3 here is CASRGTGTSNTGELFF. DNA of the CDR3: TGTGCCAGCAGAGGGACAGGCACTTCGAACACCGGGGAGCTGTTTTTT.

CDR3 region: CSARRPSGGRETQYF. Here the CDR3 DNA reads TGCAGTGCCCGTAGGCCTAGCGGGGGGAGGGAGACCCAGTACTTC. The J gene is TRBJ2-5, the V gene TRBV20-1; 11 bases agree with TRBD2. After removal of 6 bases from V and 5 bases from J, the junction contained 11 bases not matched to a gene. Germline V CDR1 and CDR2: DFQATT, SNEGSKA (reference sequence). The CDR3 loop spans 15 amino acids.

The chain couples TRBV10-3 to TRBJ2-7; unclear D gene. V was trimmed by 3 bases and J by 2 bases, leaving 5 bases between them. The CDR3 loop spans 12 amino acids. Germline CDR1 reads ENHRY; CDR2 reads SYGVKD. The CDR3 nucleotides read TGTGCCATCAGTGACAGGCCCTACGAGCAGTACTTC. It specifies CAISDRPYEQYF.

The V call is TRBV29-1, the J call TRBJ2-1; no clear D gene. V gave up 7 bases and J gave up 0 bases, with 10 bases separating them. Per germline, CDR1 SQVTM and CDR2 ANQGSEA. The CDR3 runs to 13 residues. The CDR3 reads CSGGFPSYNEQFF. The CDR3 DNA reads TGCAGCGGGGGATTCCCCTCCTACAATGAGCAGTTCTTC.

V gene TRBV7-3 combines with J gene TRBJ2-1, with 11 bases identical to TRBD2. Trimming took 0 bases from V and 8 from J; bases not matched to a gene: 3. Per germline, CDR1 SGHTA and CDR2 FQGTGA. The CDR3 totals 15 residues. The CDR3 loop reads CASSLTRGLADEQFF. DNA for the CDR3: TGTGCCAGCAGCTTAACGAGGGGACTAGCGGATGAGCAGTTCTTC.

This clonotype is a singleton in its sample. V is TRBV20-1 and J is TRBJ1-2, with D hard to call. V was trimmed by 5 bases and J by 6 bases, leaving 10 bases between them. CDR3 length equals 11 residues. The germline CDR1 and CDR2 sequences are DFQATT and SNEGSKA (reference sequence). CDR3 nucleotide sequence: TGCAGTGCTTTAGACGGGGATGGCTACACCTTC. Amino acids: CSALDGDGYTF.

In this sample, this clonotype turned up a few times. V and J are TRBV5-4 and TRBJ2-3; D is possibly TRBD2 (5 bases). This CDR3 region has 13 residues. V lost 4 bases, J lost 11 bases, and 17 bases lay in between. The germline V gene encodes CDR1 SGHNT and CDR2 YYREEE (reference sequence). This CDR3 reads CASSPRLATEQYF. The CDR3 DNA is TGTGCCAGCAGCCCTCGTCTAGCAACGGAGCAGTATTTT. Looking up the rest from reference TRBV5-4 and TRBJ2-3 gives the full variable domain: ETGVTQSPTHLIKTRGQQVTLRCSSQSGHNTVSWYQQALGQGPQFIFQYYREEENGRGNFPPRFSGLQFPNYSSELNVNALELDDSALYLCASSPRLATEQYFGPGTRLTVL.

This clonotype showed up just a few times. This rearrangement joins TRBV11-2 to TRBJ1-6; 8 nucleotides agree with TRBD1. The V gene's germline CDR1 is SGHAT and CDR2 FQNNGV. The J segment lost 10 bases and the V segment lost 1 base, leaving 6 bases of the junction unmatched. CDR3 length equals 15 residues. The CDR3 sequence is CASSLAHRGFSPLHF. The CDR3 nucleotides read TGTGCCAGCAGCTTAGCCCACAGGGGGTTCTCACCCCTCCACTTT.

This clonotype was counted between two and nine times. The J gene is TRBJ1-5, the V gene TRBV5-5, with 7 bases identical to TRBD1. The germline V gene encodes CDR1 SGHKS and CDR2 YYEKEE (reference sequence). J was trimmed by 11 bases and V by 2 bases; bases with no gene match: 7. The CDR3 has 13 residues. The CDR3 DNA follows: TGTGCCAGCAGCTTTGAGTCCGGGACAGCCCAGCATTTT. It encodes CASSFESGTAQHF. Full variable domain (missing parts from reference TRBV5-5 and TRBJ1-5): DAGVTQSPTHLIKTRGQQVTLRCSPISGHKSVSWYQQVLGQGPQFIFQYYEKEERGRGNFPDRFSARQFPNYSSELNVNALLLGDSALYLCASSFESGTAQHFGDGTRLSIL.

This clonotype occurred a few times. The CDR3 DNA sequence: TGCGCCAGCAGCCAAGAACGACAAACCTACAATGAGCAGTTCTTC. It encodes CASSQERQTYNEQFF. The chain has TRBV4-1 and TRBJ2-1; unclear D gene. Germline-derived CDR1 and CDR2 are MGHRA and YSYEKL. Trimming took off 0 bases at V and 2 bases at J, with 8 bases between the two ends. This CDR3 contains 15 residues.

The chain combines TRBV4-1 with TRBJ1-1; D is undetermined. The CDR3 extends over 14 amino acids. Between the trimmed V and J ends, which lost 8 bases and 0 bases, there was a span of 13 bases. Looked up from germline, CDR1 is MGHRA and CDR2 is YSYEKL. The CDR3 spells CASCRGLLNTEAFF. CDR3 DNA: TGCGCCAGCTGTCGCGGACTGTTGAACACTGAAGCTTTCTTT.

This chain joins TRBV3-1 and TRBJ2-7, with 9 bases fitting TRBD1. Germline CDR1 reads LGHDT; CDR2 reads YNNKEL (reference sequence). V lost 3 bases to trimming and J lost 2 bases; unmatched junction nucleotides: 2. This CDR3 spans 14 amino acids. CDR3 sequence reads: CASSHWDRAYEQYF. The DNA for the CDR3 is TGTGCCAGCAGCCACTGGGACAGGGCCTACGAGCAGTACTTC.

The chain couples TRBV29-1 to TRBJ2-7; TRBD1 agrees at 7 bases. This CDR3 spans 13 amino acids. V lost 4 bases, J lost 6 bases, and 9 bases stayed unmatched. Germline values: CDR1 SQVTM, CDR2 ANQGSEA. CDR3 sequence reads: CSVVRQGDGEQYF. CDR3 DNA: TGCAGCGTTGTTCGGCAGGGGGATGGCGAGCAGTACTTC.

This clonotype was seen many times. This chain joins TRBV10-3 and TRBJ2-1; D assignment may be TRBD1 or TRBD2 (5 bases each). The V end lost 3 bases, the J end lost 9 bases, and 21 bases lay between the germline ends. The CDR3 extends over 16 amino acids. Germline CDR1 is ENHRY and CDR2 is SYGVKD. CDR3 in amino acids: CAISERSPREGLEQFF. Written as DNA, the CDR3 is TGTGCCATCAGTGAAAGGTCCCCCCGTGAGGGGCTTGAGCAGTTCTTC.

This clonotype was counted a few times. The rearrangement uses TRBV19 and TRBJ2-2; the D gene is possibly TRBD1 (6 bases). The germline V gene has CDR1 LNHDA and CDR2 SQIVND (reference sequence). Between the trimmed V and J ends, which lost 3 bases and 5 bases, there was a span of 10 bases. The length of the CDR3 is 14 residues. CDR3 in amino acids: CASSINRATGELFF. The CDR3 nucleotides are TGTGCCAGTAGTATTAACAGGGCGACCGGGGAGCTGTTTTTT.

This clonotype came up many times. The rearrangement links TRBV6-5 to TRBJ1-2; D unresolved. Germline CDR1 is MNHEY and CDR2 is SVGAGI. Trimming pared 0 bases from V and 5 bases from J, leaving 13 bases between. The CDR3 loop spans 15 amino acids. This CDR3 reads CASSYSSVAGYGYTF. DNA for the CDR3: TGTGCCAGCAGTTACTCGTCGGTGGCAGGTTATGGCTACACCTTC.

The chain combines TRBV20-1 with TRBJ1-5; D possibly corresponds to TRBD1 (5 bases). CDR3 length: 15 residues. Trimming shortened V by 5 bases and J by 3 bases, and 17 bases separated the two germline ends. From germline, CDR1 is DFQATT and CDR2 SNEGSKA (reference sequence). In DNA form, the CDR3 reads TGCAGTGCTCCCGAAGGGCGGGGGGACAATCAGCCCCAGCATTTT. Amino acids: CSAPEGRGDNQPQHF.